The rows below give T cell receptor beta chains drawn from one sample of a study of blood T cell repertoires in COVID-19. Using immunoSEQ multiplex PCR, the repertoire was profiled, and TCRdb retains in-frame clones only, with some absent. Among around 290,000 clones, approximately 91% were seen once, and the ten largest hold less than 2%. Sequencing was done on a sample of PBMCs or T cells enriched from blood (not recorded which). Every receptor here comes from a woman aged 40 to 50 who had recovered from COVID-19. CDR3s leave out the opening cysteine and the closing phenylalanine or tryptophan. The order of the fields is J gene, V gene, CDR3 protein.

TRBJ2-1 TRBV11-3 ASSFTGGRYNEQF
TRBJ1-4 TRBV5-1 ASSSQGASGEKLF
TRBJ1-3 TRBV16 ASSQSGGSGNTIY
TRBJ2-7 TRBV27 ASSSPGVRAYEQY
TRBJ2-7 TRBV11-2 ASSPTPGHSFYEQY
TRBJ2-5 TRBV2 ASSVFGAGGGETQY
TRBJ1-1 TRBV7-2 ASSLRYRTDWTEAF
TRBJ1-2 TRBV19 ASKGGDAPLGNYGYT
TRBJ1-6 TRBV19 ASLPNSRNNSPLH
TRBJ1-1 TRBV30 AWSPMGGTSEAF
TRBJ2-5 TRBV7-6 ASSPNRAQQETQY
TRBJ1-1 TRBV9 ASSVGARGTEAF
TRBJ1-1 TRBV6-5 ASIPPGSTEAF
TRBJ1-4 TRBV4-1 ASSQVAGTNEKLF
TRBJ1-6 TRBV6-5 ASSYSKRGYNSPLH
TRBJ1-2 TRBV5-4 ASSTRTGGGGYT
TRBJ1-1 TRBV14 ASSQQGALNTEAF
TRBJ1-5 TRBV21-1 ASSQTGEGNQPQH
TRBJ2-7 TRBV14 ASSQFGEQY
TRBJ1-2 TRBV7-9 ASTLTGQGDYGYT
TRBJ1-2 TRBV6-5 ASSFTGTGYT
TRBJ1-5 TRBV30 AWSTGYSNQPQH
TRBJ1-1 TRBV5-8 ASSLPKEAFNTEAF
TRBJ2-3 TRBV25-1 ASSDYTGSHTDTQY
TRBJ2-7 TRBV21-1 ASSIKRDRRNYEQY
TRBJ2-5 TRBV19 ASSIDRGLAGGETQY